One and the same sample provided the 12 T cell receptor beta chains below, sequenced in a study of regulatory T cells. Study-wide points: In CD3G-deficient patients, conventional CD4+ T cells were enriched for hydrophobic CDR3 residues at positions 6 and 7.

Primers: 52 TRBV forward and 13 TRBJ reverse. The protocol was immunoSEQ multiplex PCR, while the TCRdb copy is restricted to in-frame clones and leaves out a portion. The sample records about 35,000 clones, about 91% being singletons. Antigens for these TCRs are unknown. The sequencing input was conventional CD4+ T cells sorted from blood. The source of these receptors is a person under 35 with CD3G deficiency.

V and J are TRBV7-9 and TRBJ2-5; 7 bases align to TRBD2. CDR3 size: 15 residues. V was pared by 6 bases and J by 2 bases, with 9 bases of the junction left unmatched. Germline lookup yields CDR1 SEHNR and CDR2 FQNEAQ (reference sequence). This chain's CDR3 is CASSFASGKQETQYF. CDR3 nucleotide sequence: TGTGCCAGCAGTTTCGCTAGCGGAAAGCAAGAGACCCAGTACTTC.

CDR3 DNA: TGTGCCAGCAGTTTATTGGGGAACACTGAAGCTTTCTTT. It encodes CASSLLGNTEAFF. This sequence joins TRBV6-6 and TRBJ1-1, with D hard to call. V gave up 4 bases and J gave up 1 base, with 7 bases separating them. The germline V gene has CDR1 MNHNY and CDR2 SVGAGI (reference sequence). This CDR3 is 13 amino acids long.

The rearrangement uses TRBV6-1 and TRBJ1-6, with 9 bases matching TRBD1. V lost 5 bases to trimming and J lost 7 bases; unmatched junction nucleotides: 3. CDR1 is MNHNS and CDR2 is SASEGT in the germline V gene. The length of the CDR3 is 14 residues. The CDR3 region has the DNA TGTGCCAGCAGTCACGGGACAGGGAATTCACCCCTCCACTTT. Protein: CASSHGTGNSPLHF.

J is TRBJ1-2 and V is TRBV28, with TRBD1 matching over 7 bases. The CDR3 is 14 amino acids. Germline assignment: CDR1 MDHEN and CDR2 SYDVKM. With V trimmed by 2 bases and J by 7 bases, 7 bases remained unmatched. The chain's CDR3 is CASSLGQGEVGYTF. For the CDR3, the DNA is TGTGCCAGCAGTTTAGGGCAGGGGGAAGTTGGCTACACCTTC.

The table lists this clone with a count of one. The V call is TRBV11-2, the J call TRBJ1-1; D may be TRBD1 (6 bases). The CDR3 loop spans 16 amino acids. Trimming stripped 4 bases from V and 0 bases from J, with 15 bases between. Germline CDR1 reads SGHAT; CDR2 reads FQNNGV. In DNA, the CDR3 is TGTGCCAGCAGCTCGCTCCCAGGGGCCATGAACACTGAAGCTTTCTTT. This sequence encodes CASSSLPGAMNTEAFF.

About this clone itself: A read error may account for a junction end that differs from germline. The J gene is TRBJ2-7, the V gene TRBV7-9; D is unclear. CDR1 and CDR2 from the germline V gene are SEHNR and FQNEAQ (reference sequence). The CDR3 has 13 amino acids. The CDR3 sequence: CASSLATSNEQYF. DNA for the CDR3: TGTGCCAGCAGCTTAGCGACCTCCAACGAGCAGTACTTC. The full variable domain, completed using reference TRBV7-9 and TRBJ2-7, is DTGVSQNPRHKITKRGQNVTFRCDPISEHNRLYWYRQTLGQGPEFLTYFQNEAQLEKSRLLSDRFSAERPKGSFSTLEIQRTEQGDSAMYLCASSLATSNEQYFGPGTRLTVT.

In DNA form, the CDR3 reads TGTGCCAGCAGGGGCGTGGGACAGGGCGGACAGACCCAGTACTTC. Its protein is CASRGVGQGGQTQYF. The chain joins TRBV6-6 to TRBJ2-5, with 9 nucleotides matching TRBD1. There are 15 residues in the CDR3. Germline-derived CDR1 and CDR2 are MNHNY and SVGAGI (reference sequence). The junction had 11 bases not matched to a gene; V was cut back by 6 bases and J by 6 bases.

This chain connects TRBV19 to TRBJ2-1; D perhaps matches TRBD2 (5 bases). This CDR3 spans 13 amino acids. The germline V and J ends were trimmed by 2 bases and 8 bases, with 10 bases remaining between them. Germline assignment: CDR1 LNHDA and CDR2 SQIVND (reference sequence). CDR3 sequence (DNA): TGTGCCAGTAGTATATCCGGGGTAGATGAGCAGTTCTTC. Protein product: CASSISGVDEQFF.

This sequence joins TRBV6-1 and TRBJ2-7, with TRBD1 as a possible D gene (5 bases). In germline, CDR1 is MNHNS, CDR2 SASEGT. The CDR3 spans 16 residues. The V gene lost 3 bases and the J gene lost 0 bases, with 15 bases spanning the gap. CDR3 sequence: CASSDGGRARSYEQYF. The CDR3 DNA reads as TGTGCCAGCAGTGACGGTGGCAGGGCCCGCTCCTACGAGCAGTACTTC.

This rearrangement joins TRBV7-2 to TRBJ1-1, with D possibly matching TRBD1 (5 bases). This CDR3 is 15 amino acids long. V lost 4 bases to trimming and J lost 1 base, with 13 bases between them. The V gene's germline CDR1 is SGHTA and CDR2 FQGNSA. The DNA for the CDR3 is TGTGCCAGCAGCTGTGCCGGGACGTCGAACACTGAAGCTTTCTTT. Translation: CASSCAGTSNTEAFF.

The chain recombines TRBV28 with TRBJ2-7; D assignment may be TRBD1 or TRBD2 (5 bases each). Trimming left V 8 bases short and J 3 bases short, with 17 bases between. CDR3 length equals 14 residues. Germline V CDR1 and CDR2: MDHEN, SYDVKM. CDR3 protein: CASGRTGLGYEQYF. The CDR3 DNA is TGTGCCAGCGGTAGAACGGGGCTGGGCTACGAGCAGTACTTC.

V usage is TRBV5-1 and J usage is TRBJ2-5; no clear D. The germline gives CDR1 SGHRS, CDR2 YFSETQ. V shed 0 bases and J shed 1 base, with 4 bases lying between them. The CDR3 extends over 13 amino acids. CDR3 residues: CASSLGAQETQYF. The DNA of the CDR3 is TGCGCCAGCAGCTTGGGGGCCCAAGAGACCCAGTACTTC. The full variable domain, its missing parts supplied by reference TRBV5-1 and TRBJ2-5, is KAGVTQTPRYLIKTRGQQVTLSCSPISGHRSVSWYQQTPGQGLQFLFEYFSETQRNKGNFPGRFSGRQFSNSRSEMNVSTLELGDSALYLCASSLGAQETQYFGPGTRLLVL.